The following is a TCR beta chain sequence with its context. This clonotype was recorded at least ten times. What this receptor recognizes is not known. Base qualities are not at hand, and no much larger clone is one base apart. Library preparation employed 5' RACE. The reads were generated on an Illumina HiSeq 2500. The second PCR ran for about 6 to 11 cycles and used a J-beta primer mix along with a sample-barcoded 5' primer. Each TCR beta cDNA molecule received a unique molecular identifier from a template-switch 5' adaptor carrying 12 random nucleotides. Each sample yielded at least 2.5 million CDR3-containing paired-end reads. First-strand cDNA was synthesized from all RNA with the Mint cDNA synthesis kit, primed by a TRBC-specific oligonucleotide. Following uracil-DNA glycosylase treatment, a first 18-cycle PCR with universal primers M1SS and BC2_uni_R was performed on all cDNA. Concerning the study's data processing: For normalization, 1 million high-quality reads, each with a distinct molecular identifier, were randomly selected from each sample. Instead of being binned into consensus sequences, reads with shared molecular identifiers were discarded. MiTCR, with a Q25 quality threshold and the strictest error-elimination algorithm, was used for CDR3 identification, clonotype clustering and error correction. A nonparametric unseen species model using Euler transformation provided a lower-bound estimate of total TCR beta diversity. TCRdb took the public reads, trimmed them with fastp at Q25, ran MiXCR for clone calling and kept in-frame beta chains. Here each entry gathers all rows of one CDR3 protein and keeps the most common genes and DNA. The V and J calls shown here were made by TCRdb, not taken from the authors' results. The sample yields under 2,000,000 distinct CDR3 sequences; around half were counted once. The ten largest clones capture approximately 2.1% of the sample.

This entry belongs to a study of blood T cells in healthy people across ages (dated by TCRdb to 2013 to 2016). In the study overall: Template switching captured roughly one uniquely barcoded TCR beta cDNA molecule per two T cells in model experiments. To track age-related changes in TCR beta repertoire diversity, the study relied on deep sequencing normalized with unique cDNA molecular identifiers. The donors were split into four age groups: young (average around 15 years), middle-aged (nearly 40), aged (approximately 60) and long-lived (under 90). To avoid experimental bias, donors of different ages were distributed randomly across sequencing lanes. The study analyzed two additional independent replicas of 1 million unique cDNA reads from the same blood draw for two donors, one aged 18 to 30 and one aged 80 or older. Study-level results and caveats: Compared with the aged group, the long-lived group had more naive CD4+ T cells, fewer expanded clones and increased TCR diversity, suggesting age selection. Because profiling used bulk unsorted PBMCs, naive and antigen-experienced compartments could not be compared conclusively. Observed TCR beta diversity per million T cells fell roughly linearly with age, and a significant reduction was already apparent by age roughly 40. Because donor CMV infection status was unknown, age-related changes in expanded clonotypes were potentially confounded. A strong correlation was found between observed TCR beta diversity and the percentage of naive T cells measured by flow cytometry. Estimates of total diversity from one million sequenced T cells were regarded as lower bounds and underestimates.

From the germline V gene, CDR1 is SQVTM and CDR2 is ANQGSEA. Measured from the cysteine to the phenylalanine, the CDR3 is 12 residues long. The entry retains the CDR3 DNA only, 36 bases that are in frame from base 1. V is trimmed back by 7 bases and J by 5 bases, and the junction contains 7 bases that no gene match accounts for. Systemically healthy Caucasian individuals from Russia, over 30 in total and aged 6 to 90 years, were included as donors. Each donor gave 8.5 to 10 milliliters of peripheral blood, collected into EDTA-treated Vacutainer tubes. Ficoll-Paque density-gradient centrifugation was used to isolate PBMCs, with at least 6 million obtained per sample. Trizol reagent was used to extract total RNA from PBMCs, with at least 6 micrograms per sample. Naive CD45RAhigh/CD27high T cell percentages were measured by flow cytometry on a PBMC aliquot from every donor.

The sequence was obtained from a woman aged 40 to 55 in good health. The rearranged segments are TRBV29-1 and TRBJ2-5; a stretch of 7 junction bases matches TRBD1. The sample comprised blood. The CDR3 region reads CSGNRGRETQYF. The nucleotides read TGCAGCGGGAACAGGGGAAGGGAGACCCAGTACTTC. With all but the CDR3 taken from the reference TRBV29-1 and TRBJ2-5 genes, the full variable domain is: SAVISQKPSRDICQRGTSLTIQCQVDSQVTMMFWYRQQPGQSLTLIATANQGSEATYESGFVIDKFPISRPNLTFSTLTVSNMSPEDSSIYLCSGNRGRETQYFGPGTRLLVL.